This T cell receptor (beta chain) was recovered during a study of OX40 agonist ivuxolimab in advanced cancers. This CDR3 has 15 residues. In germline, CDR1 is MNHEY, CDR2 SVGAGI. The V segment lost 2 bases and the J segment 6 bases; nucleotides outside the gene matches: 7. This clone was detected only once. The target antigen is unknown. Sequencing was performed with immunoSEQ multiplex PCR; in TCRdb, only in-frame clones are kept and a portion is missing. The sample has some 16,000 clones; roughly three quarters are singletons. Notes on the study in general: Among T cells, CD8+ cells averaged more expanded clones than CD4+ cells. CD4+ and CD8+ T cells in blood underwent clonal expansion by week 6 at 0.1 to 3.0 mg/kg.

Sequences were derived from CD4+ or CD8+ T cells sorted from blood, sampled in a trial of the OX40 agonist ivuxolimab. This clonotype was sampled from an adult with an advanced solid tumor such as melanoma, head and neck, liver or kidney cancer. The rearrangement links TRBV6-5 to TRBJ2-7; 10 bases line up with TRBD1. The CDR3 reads CASSYGTGVIGEQYF. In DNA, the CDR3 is TGTGCCAGCAGTTACGGGACAGGGGTTATAGGCGAGCAGTACTTC.